Listed here is a single TCR beta chain. Its antigen remains unknown. The data were taken from a study of shared clonotypes between healthy human individuals. CD45RO-negative, CCR7-positively selected cells formed the naive CD8 fraction, excluding terminally differentiated effector memory CD45RA+ cells. Findings of the study overall: The researchers took only blood, and tissue repertoires probably look different. With a few donors compared, roughly 5% of naive CD4 clonotypes were shared.

Per germline, CDR1 ENHRY and CDR2 SYGVKD. This CDR3 spans 14 amino acids. V dropped 10 bases and J dropped 6; count of bases not matched to a gene: 12. Produced via immunoSEQ multiplex PCR; TCRdb's table is partial and in-frame only. The table has 550,000 to 750,000 clones, roughly 95% seen once. The chain joins TRBV10-3 to TRBJ2-1, with 7 bases fitting TRBD2. The sequence was collected from a woman in her 30s in good health. Sequenced material: naive CD8+ T cells sorted from blood. The CDR3 loop is CATSLSGKLNEQFF. In DNA, the CDR3 is TGTGCCACCTCCCTCAGCGGGAAGCTCAATGAGCAGTTCTTC.